These T cell receptor beta chains were read from a single sample in a study of molecular identifiers for immune sequencing clone quantification. TCRdb used MiXCR to reprocess the PCR reads, holding one entry per CDR3 protein. This table has some 590,000 distinct CDR3 sequences, over 25% appearing once. The sequenced sample consisted of naive CD8+ T cells from blood, with Jurkat cell RNA spiked in. The source is a human donor in good health. Some libraries in this study had Jurkat cell RNA spiked in. Both conserved end residues are trimmed from each CDR3.

J gene | V gene | CDR3 protein
TRBJ2-3 | TRBV7-9 | ASGGADTQY
TRBJ2-7 | TRBV5-1 | ASSLVGLYEQY
TRBJ1-1 | TRBV7-9 | ASSLVRTGNTETF
TRBJ1-1 | TRBV4-1 | ASSQDRTSEAF
TRBJ1-5 | TRBV9 | AGSPDGARYQPQH
TRBJ2-7 | TRBV12-3/TRBV12-4 | ASGSISAGNEQY
TRBJ1-1 | TRBV4-3 | ASSQDFGTAKTEAF
TRBJ1-5 | TRBV27 | ASSLGMQGNQPQH
TRBJ1-1 | TRBV7-9 | ATAWGASTEAF
TRBJ2-7 | TRBV9 | ASSVEAGSTYEQY
TRBJ2-7 | TRBV5-1 | ASSLGDISYERY
TRBJ2-7 | TRBV28 | ASSTLAGYEQY
TRBJ1-5 | TRBV4-2 | ASSRGQGDQPQH
TRBJ2-3 | TRBV6-5 | ATNPGLGTDTQY
TRBJ2-7 | TRBV5-6 | ANTSGGKNWDEQY
TRBJ2-7 | TRBV6-5 | ASSKGTSVEQY
TRBJ2-7 | TRBV7-9 | ASSPPGRGSSYEQY
TRBJ2-7 | TRBV4-1 | ASSPAAGFSYEQY
TRBJ2-7 | TRBV7-9 | ASSQGQGLGEQY
TRBJ1-1 | TRBV3-1 | ASSSGARGTEAF
TRBJ1-2 | TRBV11-2 | ASSLVGTGNYGYT
TRBJ1-1 | TRBV6-2/TRBV6-3 | ASSEVGGRGTEAF
TRBJ1-5 | TRBV27 | ASSLLGSEGSNQPQH
TRBJ2-3 | TRBV12-3/TRBV12-4 | ASSFWETGSFKDTQY
TRBJ2-5 | TRBV7-2 | ASSWAGAGETQY
TRBJ2-1 | TRBV19 | ASSIADRGTNEQF
TRBJ2-2 | TRBV7-9 | APKDETGELF
TRBJ2-7 | TRBV4-1 | ASSLAGQYEQY
TRBJ1-2 | TRBV2 | ASNPMGDYGYT
TRBJ1-1 | TRBV5-5 | ASSFAGPSPGNTEAF
TRBJ1-2 | TRBV12-3/TRBV12-4 | GSSPPGQEYGYT
TRBJ1-4 | TRBV6-5 | ASGLEAATTNEKLF
TRBJ2-3 | TRBV4-3 | TSSQDNAGGKDTQC
TRBJ1-1 | TRBV2 | ASRDWGAENTEAF
TRBJ2-1 | TRBV7-9 | ASSLEQGVKNEQF
TRBJ1-2 | TRBV19 | ASSPRGSNYGYT
TRBJ2-1 | TRBV19 | ASSIGLAGGNEQF
TRBJ1-1 | TRBV5-3 | ARSRQVPGQGPNTEAF
TRBJ2-5 | TRBV7-6 | ASSSRDGETQY
TRBJ2-7 | TRBV28 | ASSHGEQY
TRBJ1-1 | TRBV6-1 | ASSESPLNTEAF
TRBJ2-1 | TRBV13 | ASSSTGGTYNEQF
TRBJ2-1 | TRBV4-3 | ASSQVGTGTSGSYNEQF
TRBJ1-1 | TRBV5-3 | ASTLMGVSYAEAF
TRBJ2-7 | TRBV10-1 | ASSESYSSEQY
TRBJ1-1 | TRBV12-3/TRBV12-4 | ASSEVTVLITEAL
TRBJ1-3 | TRBV4-3 | ASSQDWRGQYTIY
TRBJ2-1 | TRBV11-2 | ASSPIFNEQF
TRBJ1-6 | TRBV28 | ASSFPTRGSYNSPLH
TRBJ1-1 | TRBV5-4 | ASSLGQGANLIEAF
TRBJ2-7 | TRBV4-3 | ASSQDWEPLYEQY
TRBJ2-1 | TRBV2 | ASSEVGRYNEQF
TRBJ2-4 | TRBV4-1 | ASSQDLRNQLAKNIQY
TRBJ1-3 | TRBV6-6 | ASSTNDRGPGNTIY
TRBJ2-7 | TRBV20-1 | SASLSLAGGPAYEQY
TRBJ2-7 | TRBV5-6 | ASSTAGQGISYEQY
TRBJ2-3 | TRBV15 | ATSRGIQGSTDTQY
TRBJ1-3 | TRBV9 | ASSEGQGLPGNTIY
TRBJ1-2 | TRBV7-9 | ASTPVTPTTYGYT